These 19 T cell receptor beta chains came from one sample sequenced in a study of blood T cell repertoires in COVID-19 (dated by TCRdb to about 2020). Library preparation used the immunoSEQ multiplex PCR assay. Drawn from immuneACCESS, this table holds only the in-frame rearrangements with V and J called that TCRdb kept. Clones are partly lost; checked studies trace under half to an unresolved V gene and leave the rest unexplained. The sample table records under 150,000 clones; around 84% of these occur just once. Roughly 13% of the sample rests with the top ten. Sequences were obtained from peripheral blood. The receptors stem from a man aged 55 to 70 with active or convalescent COVID-19.

The chain joins TRBV19 to TRBJ2-5; TRBD1 is a possible D gene (6 bases). Germline V gene sequence: CDR1 LNHDA, CDR2 SQIVND (reference sequence). The CDR3 sequence is 14 residues long. Trimming cost V 10 bases and J 2 bases, with 17 bases left between them. CDR3 nucleotide sequence: TGTGCCACCCGGGCCGACGGGACACAAGAGACCCAGTACTTC. Translating gives CATRADGTQETQYF. Full variable domain (rest looked up from reference TRBV19 and TRBJ2-5): DGGITQSPKYLFRKEGQNVTLSCEQNLNHDAMYWYRQDPGQGLRLIYYSQIVNDFQKGDIAEGYSVSREKKESFPLTVTSAQKNPTAFYLCATRADGTQETQYFGPGTRLLVL.

The rearrangement links TRBV19 to TRBJ2-3; D is undetermined. V was pared by 4 bases and J by 2 bases, with 7 bases between. CDR1 and CDR2 (germline): LNHDA, SQIVND (reference sequence). The CDR3 is made up of 13 amino acids. The CDR3 bases are TGTGCCAGTAGTACCGAGAACACAGATACGCAGTATTTT. Its translation: CASSTENTDTQYF.

The chain carries TRBV4-3 and TRBJ2-7; perhaps TRBD2 as D (5 bases). The germline gives CDR1 LGHNA, CDR2 YSLEER. The CDR3 length is 15 residues. The V gene lost 1 base and the J gene lost 5 bases, with 15 bases spanning the gap. CDR3 amino acids: CASSQAGGLPDEQYF. DNA of the CDR3: TGCGCCAGCAGCCAAGCAGGAGGCCTTCCGGACGAGCAGTACTTC.

The chain has TRBV3-1 (or the pseudogene TRBV3-2) and TRBJ1-1; perhaps TRBD1 as D (5 bases). The CDR3 covers 13 residues. Germline V gene data show CDR1 as LGHDT and CDR2 as YNNKEL (reference sequence). The V end lost 1 base, the J end lost 11 bases, and 14 bases lay between the germline ends. CDR3 sequence reads: CASSQANGGSAFF. Written as DNA, the CDR3 is TGTGCCAGCAGCCAAGCGAATGGGGGGAGCGCTTTCTTT.

This clone was counted a single time. The genes are TRBV10-3 and TRBJ2-1, with D maybe TRBD1 (5 bases). CDR3 size: 15 residues. Germline V gene data show CDR1 as ENHRY and CDR2 as SYGVKD. Between the trimmed V and J ends, which lost 3 bases and 8 bases, there was a span of 17 bases. The CDR3 nucleotides read TGTGCCATCAGTGATCGGGCAGGGCAGGGCGATGAGCAGTTCTTC. It yields the protein CAISDRAGQGDEQFF.

This chain joins TRBV6-5 and TRBJ1-1, with D tentatively TRBD1 (5 bases). The V and J ends lost 4 bases and 1 base respectively, with 13 bases between them. Germline-derived CDR1 and CDR2 are MNHEY and SVGAGI. This CDR3 spans 15 amino acids. CDR3 region: CASSSMGRGNTEAFF. DNA of the CDR3: TGTGCCAGCAGTTCTATGGGGCGGGGGAACACTGAAGCTTTCTTT.

The chain is built from TRBV9 and TRBJ2-6; D may be TRBD1 (5 bases). Trimming removed 1 base from V and 1 base from J, with 6 bases in between. Germline V gene lookup returns CDR1 SGDLS and CDR2 YYNGEE. This CDR3 is built from 15 residues. In nucleotides, the CDR3 is TGTGCCAGCAGCGTATCAGGGTCTGGGGCCAACGTCCTGACTTTC. Residues: CASSVSGSGANVLTF.

This rearrangement joins TRBV24-1 to TRBJ2-3, with D unresolved. Trimming removed 5 bases from V and 0 bases from J, with 5 bases in between. Germline V lookup: CDR1 KGHDR, CDR2 SFDVKD. The CDR3 spans 13 residues. The CDR3 sequence is CATSVSSTDTQYF. As DNA, the CDR3 is TGTGCCACCAGTGTGTCTAGCACAGATACGCAGTATTTT.

The rearrangement uses TRBV27 and TRBJ2-1; tentative D call: TRBD2 (5 bases). The CDR3 runs 16 residues. Germline values: CDR1 MNHEY, CDR2 SMNVEV (reference sequence). V lost 4 bases and J lost 1, with 14 bases in between. The CDR3 bases are TGTGCCAGCAGTTCCCTTGGTAGGGAGTCCTACAATGAGCAGTTCTTC. Protein sequence: CASSSLGRESYNEQFF.

This clone was seen once. The chain couples TRBV5-1 to TRBJ2-3, with TRBD2 as a possible D gene (5 bases). The V end lost 1 base, the J end lost 0 bases, and 9 bases lay between the germline ends. CDR3 length: 15 amino acids. CDR1 SGHRS and CDR2 YFSETQ come from the germline V gene. The CDR3 region has the DNA TGCGCCAGCAGCTTGAATGGACTTAGCACAGATACGCAGTATTTT. Translating gives CASSLNGLSTDTQYF.

The chain combines TRBV7-3 with TRBJ2-5, with 7 bases identical to TRBD1. The junction had 4 bases not matched to a gene; V was cut back by 5 bases and J by 1 base. Germline-derived CDR1 and CDR2 are SGHTA and FQGTGA. There are 14 residues in the CDR3. The CDR3 bases are TGTGCCAGCAGCCCGACAGGGCCCCAAGAGACCCAGTACTTC. Amino acids: CASSPTGPQETQYF.

This clone showed up just once. This chain joins TRBV18 and TRBJ2-2; D not resolved. V lost 1 base to trimming and J lost 6 bases, with 12 bases between them. Germline CDR1 KGHSH, CDR2 LQKENI. The CDR3 spans 15 residues. As DNA, the CDR3 is TGTGCCAGCTCACCACTAGGTTCTGGGCCCGGGGAGCTGTTTTTT. This encodes CASSPLGSGPGELFF.

The rearrangement joins TRBV7-9 to TRBJ2-5; D may be TRBD1 (6 bases). With 5 bases removed from V and 5 bases from J, the gap between germline ends came to 18 bases. The CDR3 sequence is 15 residues long. Per the germline V gene, CDR1 is SEHNR and CDR2 is FQNEAQ (reference sequence). DNA for the CDR3: TGTGCCAGCAGCCCTTATGGACAGTCGGCGGAGACCCAGTACTTC. This translates into CASSPYGQSAETQYF.

In DNA, the CDR3 is TGTGCCAGCAGTTTGGGGATAGCGGGAGCCCCCCCAGATACGCAGTATTTT. This codes for CASSLGIAGAPPDTQYF. This sequence joins TRBV28 and TRBJ2-3, with 9 bases fitting TRBD2. V lost 3 bases to trimming and J lost 4 bases; unmatched junction nucleotides: 11. CDR1 MDHEN and CDR2 SYDVKM come from the germline V gene. The CDR3 runs 17 residues. Supplemented by reference TRBV28 and TRBJ2-3, the full variable domain reads DVKVTQSSRYLVKRTGEKVFLECVQDMDHENMFWYRQDPGLGLRLIYFSYDVKMKEKGDIPEGYSVSREKKERFSLILESASTNQTSMYLCASSLGIAGAPPDTQYFGPGTRLTVL.

Written as DNA, the CDR3 is TGTGCCACCAGCACTAGACTAGCGGGAGTCGATGAGCAGTTCTTC. Its translation: CATSTRLAGVDEQFF. V and J are TRBV15 and TRBJ2-1, with 12 nucleotides matching TRBD2. The V segment lost 4 bases and the J segment 8 bases; nucleotides outside the gene matches: 6. This CDR3 contains 15 residues. Per the germline V gene, CDR1 is LNHNV and CDR2 is YYDKDF (reference sequence).

The chain couples TRBV28 to TRBJ1-1; the D gene is possibly TRBD1 (5 bases). Germline-derived CDR1 and CDR2 are MDHEN and SYDVKM. The length of the CDR3 is 13 residues. Trimming removed 6 bases at V and 11 bases at J, with 19 bases between. The CDR3 DNA sequence: TGTGCCAGCAGGCCGACAGACCCTATTGACGCTTTCTTT. This gives the protein CASRPTDPIDAFF.

The chain joins TRBV27 to TRBJ1-6; TRBD1 matches 8 bases. Germline V gives CDR1 MNHEY, CDR2 SMNVEV (reference sequence). This CDR3 region has 15 residues. V was clipped by 5 bases and J by 7 bases; unmatched bases: 7. The CDR3 region has the DNA TGTGCCAGCAGTCGGACAGGGTTTGAAAATTCACCCCTCCACTTT. Its translation is CASSRTGFENSPLHF.

The chain is built from TRBV7-9 and TRBJ2-3; perhaps TRBD2 as D (5 bases). The germline V gene encodes CDR1 SEHNR and CDR2 FQNEAQ (reference sequence). The CDR3 contains 14 residues. Trimming pared 10 bases from V and 0 bases from J, leaving 14 bases between. CDR3 protein: CATSKRESTDTQYF. The CDR3 DNA follows: TGTGCCACCTCAAAGAGGGAGAGCACAGATACGCAGTATTTT.

The gene calls are TRBV28 and TRBJ2-7; 11 nucleotides align to TRBD2. The germline V gene encodes CDR1 MDHEN and CDR2 SYDVKM. Trimming removed 4 bases from V and 2 bases from J; junction bases left unmatched: 4. This CDR3 region has 15 residues. The CDR3 here is CASSSPGLAAYEQYF. The CDR3 DNA sequence: TGTGCCAGCAGTTCTCCGGGACTAGCGGCCTACGAGCAGTACTTC.